The sequence of this T cell receptor (beta chain) was determined in a study of technical replicates of blood from a handful of donors. The protocol was immunoSEQ multiplex PCR, while the TCRdb copy is restricted to in-frame clones and leaves out a portion. The sample lists about 66,000 clones, roughly nine tenths occurring once. CDR1 is SGHTA, CDR2 FQGNSA, per germline. This CDR3 has 15 amino acids. V was clipped by 3 bases and J by 1 base, with 13 bases between them. The chain couples TRBV7-2 to TRBJ2-7; the D gene is possibly TRBD1 (6 bases). Sequences were obtained from PBMCs. This clonotype originated in a human donor in good health. Some clones in this sample may be carry-over from other donors' samples. CDR3 protein: CASSFTRGWSYEQYF. CDR3 coding DNA: TGTGCCAGCAGCTTTACCAGGGGCTGGTCCTACGAGCAGTACTTC.